The TCR beta chain under discussion was sequenced for a study of glioma-infiltrating T cells (dated by TCRdb to about 2016). For the study in its entirety: Glioma tissue, non-neoplastic brain tissue and matched peripheral blood mononuclear cells were used as sources from which TCR alpha- and beta-chain repertoires were sequenced. To gauge divergence between tissue and blood T-cell populations, every tissue-infiltrating repertoire was compared against the peripheral blood repertoire from the same patient. Three low-grade glioma patients, about 8 primary glioblastoma patients, and three non-glioma patients who contributed non-neoplastic brain tissue made up the paired cohort.

The iRepertoire nested amplicon-rescue multiplex PCR (arm-PCR) platform was used to amplify TCR alpha and beta CDR3 regions from RNA. The input for one-step reverse transcription and amplification was roughly 85-400 ng of tissue mRNA or PBMC total RNA. Following bead purification, Illumina adapters were added through a secondary multiplex PCR, and the libraries were then gel-purified between 200 and 400 bp. Demultiplexing relied on internal 6-nucleotide barcodes carried by the libraries. Sequencing of libraries was performed on an Illumina MiSeq with 2x220 or 2x250 nucleotide paired-end reads. In the source study's methods: Paired reads were merged using FLASH 1.2.11 and aligned with BWA-MEM to the GRCh37 human genome, and TRA and TRB reads were then extracted. V and J assignment used an IMGT-derived reference of cassette sequences and CDR3 motifs that included pseudogenes. Reads were translated in three frames, and productive CDR3s were defined as those with a C...FGXG motif and no stop codons. Clonotypes were defined as unique combinations of V-J cassette pair and CDR3 amino acid sequence. Reads were filtered by Hamming distance, thresholded by each sample's sequence error rate in mapped regions. TCRdb reprocessing: public reads trimmed at Q25 with fastp, clones called with MiXCR, in-frame beta chains kept. Rows merge per CDR3 protein into single entries with the most common DNA and genes. TCRdb's processing, not the study's, gives the V and J calls here. For this sample there are approximately 88,000 distinct CDR3 sequences; around 23% appear just once. The top ten constitute over 5.5% of the sample.

This clonotype was found many times. The specificity of this receptor is unknown. No per-base quality is available; no much larger clone lies one base away. What the authors observed across the whole study: VJ-independent divergence between tissue and blood was below expectation in non-neoplastic patients but above expectation in all gliomas, especially low-grade gliomas. Group comparisons were based on small numbers of patients: three non-neoplastic, three low-grade glioma and 7 to 9 glioblastoma patients. Very few CDR3 sequences were found to be shared between tissue and blood, and this scarcity was attributed to high CDR3 diversity and limited sampling.

V was cut back by 7 bases and J by 2 bases, leaving a gap of 19 bases between them. The germline V gene (reference sequence) sets CDR1 to SGHAT and CDR2 to FQDESV. CDR3 length: 16 amino acids, cysteine to phenylalanine. The kept DNA is CDR3 alone, 48 bases in frame from the first base. Here the chain combines TRBV11-1 and TRBJ2-3, with the identity of the D gene unclear. The origin of this receptor is a human donor with low-grade glioma or glioblastoma, undergoing nonglioma brain surgery, or in good health (not recorded which). The sequenced sample was glioma tissue, nonneoplastic brain tissue, or PBMCs (not recorded which). The CDR3 region reads CASTLGDSRITDTQYF. In nucleotides, the sequence is TGTGCCAGCACCCTAGGAGATTCTAGGATCACAGATACGCAGTATTTT.